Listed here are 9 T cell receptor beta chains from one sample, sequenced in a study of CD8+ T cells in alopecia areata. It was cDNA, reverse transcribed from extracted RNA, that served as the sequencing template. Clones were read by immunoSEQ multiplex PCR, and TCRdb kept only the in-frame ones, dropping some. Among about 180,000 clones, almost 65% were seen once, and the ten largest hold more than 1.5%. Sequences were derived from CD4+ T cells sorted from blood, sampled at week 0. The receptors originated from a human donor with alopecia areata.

The CDR3 is CATSRPGNIQYF. The CDR3 DNA reads as TGTGCCACCAGCAGACCCGGAAACATTCAGTACTTC. This chain links TRBV15 with TRBJ2-4; D is unclear. This CDR3 is built from 12 residues. Germline assignment: CDR1 LNHNV and CDR2 YYDKDF (reference sequence). Trimming shortened V by 2 bases and J by 6 bases, and 5 bases separated the two germline ends.

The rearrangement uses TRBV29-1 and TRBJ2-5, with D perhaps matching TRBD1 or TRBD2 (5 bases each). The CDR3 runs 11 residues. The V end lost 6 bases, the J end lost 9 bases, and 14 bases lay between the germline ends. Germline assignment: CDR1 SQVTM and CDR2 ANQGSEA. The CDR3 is CSVDEGFPQYF. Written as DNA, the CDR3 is TGCAGCGTCGATGAGGGGTTTCCCCAGTACTTC.

CDR3 coding DNA: TGTGCCGCGGGGGGCTCTAGCACAGATACGCAGTATTTT. Its translation: CAAGGSSTDTQYF. The chain employs TRBV30 and TRBJ2-3; 8 nucleotides line up with TRBD2. From germline, CDR1 is GTSNPN and CDR2 SVGIG (reference sequence). The V and J ends lost 8 bases and 0 bases, in that order; junction bases with no gene match: 4. The CDR3 length is 13 residues.

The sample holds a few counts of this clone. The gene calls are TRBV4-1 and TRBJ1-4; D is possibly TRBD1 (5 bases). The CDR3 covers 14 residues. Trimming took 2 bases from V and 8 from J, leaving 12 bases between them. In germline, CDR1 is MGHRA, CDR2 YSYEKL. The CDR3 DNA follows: TGCGCCAGCAGCCAAACGCAGGGATCCGAAAAACTGTTTTTT. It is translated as CASSQTQGSEKLFF.

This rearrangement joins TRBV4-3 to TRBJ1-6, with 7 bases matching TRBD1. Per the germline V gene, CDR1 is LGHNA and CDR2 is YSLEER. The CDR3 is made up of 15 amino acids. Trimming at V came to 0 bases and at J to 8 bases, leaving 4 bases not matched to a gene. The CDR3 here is CASSQDRQGDSPLHF. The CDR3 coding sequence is TGCGCCAGCAGCCAAGATAGGCAGGGGGATTCACCCCTCCACTTT.

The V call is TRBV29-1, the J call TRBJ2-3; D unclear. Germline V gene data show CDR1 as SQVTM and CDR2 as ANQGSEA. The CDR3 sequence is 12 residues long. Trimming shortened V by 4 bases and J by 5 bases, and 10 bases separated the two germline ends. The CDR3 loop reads CSVGGVKDTQYF. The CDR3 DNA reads TGCAGCGTTGGTGGGGTTAAAGATACGCAGTATTTT.

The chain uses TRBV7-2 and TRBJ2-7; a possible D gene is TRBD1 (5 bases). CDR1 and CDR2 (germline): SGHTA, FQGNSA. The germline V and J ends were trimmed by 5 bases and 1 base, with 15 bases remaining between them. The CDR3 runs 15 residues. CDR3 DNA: TGTGCCAGCAGCGTAAATCAGGGTAGATCCTACGAGCAGTACTTC. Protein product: CASSVNQGRSYEQYF.

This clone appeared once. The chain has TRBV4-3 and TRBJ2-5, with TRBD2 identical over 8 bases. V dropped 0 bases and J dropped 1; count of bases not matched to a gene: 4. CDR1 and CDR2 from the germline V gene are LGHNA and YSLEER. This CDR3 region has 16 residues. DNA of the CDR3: TGCGCCAGCAGCCAAGATCTCGCGGGGGGCCAAGAGACCCAGTACTTC. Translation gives CASSQDLAGGQETQYF.

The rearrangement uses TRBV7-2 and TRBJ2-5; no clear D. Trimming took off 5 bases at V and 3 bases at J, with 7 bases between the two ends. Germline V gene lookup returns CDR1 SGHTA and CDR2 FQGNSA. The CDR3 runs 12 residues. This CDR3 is CASSKHEETQYF. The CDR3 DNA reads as TGTGCCAGCAGCAAACACGAAGAGACCCAGTACTTC.